Presented here are 9 T cell receptor beta chains from one specimen sequenced in a study of T cells after yellow fever vaccination. One entry per CDR3 protein, called by TCRdb with MiXCR from the 5' RACE reads. The sample has 300,000 or so distinct CDR3 sequences, 10% to 15% seen once. The sample was CD4+ T cells sorted from PBMCs, taken 45 days after the yellow fever booster vaccination. These receptors were collected from a man younger than 45 who received the YFV17D yellow fever vaccine.

This clonotype was seen a few times. The CDR3 coding sequence is TGTGCCAGTAGGGCCCTAACAGGGGATAGCTCTGGGGCCAACGTCCTGACTTTC. It codes for CASRALTGDSSGANVLTF. The chain joins TRBV19 to TRBJ2-6; 7 nucleotides match TRBD1. Looked up from germline, CDR1 is LNHDA and CDR2 is SQIVND (reference sequence). V was pared by 6 bases and J by 0 bases, with 11 bases of the junction left unmatched. CDR3 length equals 18 residues.

DNA for the CDR3: TGCAGCGTCGGGGGGACAGGGGTCTACTATGGCTACACCTTC. Translating it yields CSVGGTGVYYGYTF. This chain connects TRBV29-1 to TRBJ1-2; TRBD1 matches 10 bases. CDR3 length equals 14 residues. Germline CDR1 reads SQVTM; CDR2 reads ANQGSEA. With V trimmed by 6 bases and J by 3 bases, 7 bases remained unmatched.

The chain combines TRBV3-1 with TRBJ2-1; D perhaps matches TRBD1 (6 bases). The germline V gene has CDR1 LGHDT and CDR2 YNNKEL (reference sequence). V lost 0 bases and J 5 bases, leaving 11 bases between the germline ends. The length of the CDR3 is 15 residues. CDR3 coding DNA: TGTGCCAGCAGCCAAGAGATAGCAGGGGACAATGAGCAGTTCTTC. Its protein product is CASSQEIAGDNEQFF.

The chain uses TRBV12-3 or TRBV12-4 and TRBJ2-4; D may be TRBD1 or TRBD2 (5 bases each). V was shortened by 2 bases and J by 2 bases, with 13 bases between the two germline ends. This CDR3 region has 16 residues. The CDR3 DNA is TGTGCCAGCAGTTTATCGGTTTGGGGGACCAAAAACATTCAGTACTTC. Residues: CASSLSVWGTKNIQYF.

This rearrangement joins TRBV6-2 or TRBV6-3 to TRBJ2-7; 9 bases map to TRBD2. Trimming removed 11 bases from V and 7 bases from J; junction bases left unmatched: 9. The CDR3 runs to 12 residues. The germline CDR1 and CDR2 sequences are MNHEY and SVGEGT. CDR3 DNA sequence: TGTGCCGGCGGGACTAGCCATTCGGAGCAGTACTTC. Its translation: CAGGTSHSEQYF.

This clonotype occurred a few times. This chain uses TRBV3-1 with TRBJ2-1; D may match TRBD1 or TRBD2 (6 bases each). The CDR3 is made up of 15 amino acids. Germline values: CDR1 LGHDT, CDR2 YNNKEL (reference sequence). V was shortened by 7 bases and J by 0 bases, with 13 bases between the two germline ends. The CDR3 sequence: CASTLGGGSYNEQFF. CDR3 coding DNA: TGTGCCAGCACTCTAGGGGGAGGCTCCTACAATGAGCAGTTCTTC.

A few counts support this clonotype. The V call is TRBV20-1, the J call TRBJ2-5; D may be TRBD2 (6 bases). CDR1 and CDR2 (germline): DFQATT, SNEGSKA (reference sequence). Trimming cost V 7 bases and J 3 bases, with 18 bases left between them. The length of the CDR3 is 14 residues. DNA of the CDR3: TGCAGTGTCGCGCGGGGCGGGTCGAAAGAGACCCAGTACTTC. This encodes CSVARGGSKETQYF.

This clonotype was recorded a few times. The chain employs TRBV12-3 or TRBV12-4 and TRBJ2-4; TRBD1 aligns across 9 bases. V dropped 5 bases and J dropped 1; count of bases not matched to a gene: 0. CDR3 length: 14 amino acids. CDR3 sequence reads: CASSGQGAKNIQYF. The DNA of the CDR3 is TGTGCCAGCAGTGGACAGGGGGCCAAAAACATTCAGTACTTC.

This clonotype was found many times. The chain uses TRBV20-1 and TRBJ2-7, with a tentative D call TRBD1 (5 bases). Germline-derived CDR1 and CDR2 are DFQATT and SNEGSKA (reference sequence). The V gene lost 6 bases and the J gene lost 2 bases, with 11 bases spanning the gap. This CDR3 has 12 amino acids. The CDR3 loop is CSAGQGAYEQYF. The CDR3 bases are TGCAGTGCAGGCCAGGGTGCCTACGAGCAGTACTTC.